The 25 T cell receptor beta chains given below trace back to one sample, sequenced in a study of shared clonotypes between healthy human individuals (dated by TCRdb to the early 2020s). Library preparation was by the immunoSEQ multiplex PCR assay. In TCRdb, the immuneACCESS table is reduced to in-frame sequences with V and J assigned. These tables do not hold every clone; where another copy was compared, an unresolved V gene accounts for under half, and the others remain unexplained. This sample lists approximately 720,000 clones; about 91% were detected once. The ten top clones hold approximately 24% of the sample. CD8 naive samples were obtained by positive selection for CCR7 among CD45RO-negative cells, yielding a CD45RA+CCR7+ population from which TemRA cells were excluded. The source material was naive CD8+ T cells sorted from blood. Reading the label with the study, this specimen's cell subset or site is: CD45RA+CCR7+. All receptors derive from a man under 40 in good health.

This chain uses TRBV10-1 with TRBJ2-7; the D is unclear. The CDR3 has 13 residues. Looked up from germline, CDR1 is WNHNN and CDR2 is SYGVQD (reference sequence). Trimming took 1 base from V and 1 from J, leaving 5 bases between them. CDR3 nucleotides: TGCGCCAGCAGTGAGTACGGGTCCTACGAGCAGTACTTC. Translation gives CASSEYGSYEQYF.

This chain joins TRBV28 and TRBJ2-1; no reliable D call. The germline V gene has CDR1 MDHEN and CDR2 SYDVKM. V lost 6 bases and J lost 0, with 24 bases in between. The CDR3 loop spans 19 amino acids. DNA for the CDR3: TGTGCCAGCAGCTCAATCCGGTCAGGAGCGTCTAGCTCCTACAATGAGCAGTTCTTC. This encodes CASSSIRSGASSSYNEQFF.

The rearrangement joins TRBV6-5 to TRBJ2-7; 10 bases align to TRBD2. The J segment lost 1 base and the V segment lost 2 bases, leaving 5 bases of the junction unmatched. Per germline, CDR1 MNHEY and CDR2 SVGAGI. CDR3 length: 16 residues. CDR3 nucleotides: TGTGCCAGCAGTTACGGACTAGCGGCAGGGTCCTACGAGCAGTACTTC. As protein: CASSYGLAAGSYEQYF.

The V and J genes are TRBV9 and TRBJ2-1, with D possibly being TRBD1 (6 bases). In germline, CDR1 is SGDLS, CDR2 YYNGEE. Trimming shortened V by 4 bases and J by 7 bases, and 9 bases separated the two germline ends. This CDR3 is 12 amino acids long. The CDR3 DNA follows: TGTGCCAGCAGCACCACAGGGAATGAGCAGTTCTTC. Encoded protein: CASSTTGNEQFF.

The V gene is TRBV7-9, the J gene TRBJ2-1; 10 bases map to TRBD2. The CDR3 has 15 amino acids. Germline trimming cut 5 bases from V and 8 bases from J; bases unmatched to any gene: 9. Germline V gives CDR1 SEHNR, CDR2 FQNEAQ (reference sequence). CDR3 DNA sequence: TGTGCCAGCAGCCCTGGGACTAGCGCGTCCGATGAGCAGTTCTTC. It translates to CASSPGTSASDEQFF.

The CDR3 coding sequence is TGTGCCAGCTCACATCCCCGATTCCCAAAATCGAACACCGGGGAGCTGTTTTTT. As protein: CASSHPRFPKSNTGELFF. This chain joins TRBV18 and TRBJ2-2, with D uncertain. Looked up from germline, CDR1 is KGHSH and CDR2 is LQKENI. The CDR3 loop spans 18 amino acids. V dropped 4 bases and J dropped 0 bases, with 18 bases sitting between them.

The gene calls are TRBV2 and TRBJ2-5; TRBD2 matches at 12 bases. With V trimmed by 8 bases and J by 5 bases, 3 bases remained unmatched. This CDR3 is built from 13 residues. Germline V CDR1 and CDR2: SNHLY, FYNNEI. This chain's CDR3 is CASPGLAGETQYF. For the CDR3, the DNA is TGTGCCAGCCCGGGACTAGCGGGCGAGACCCAGTACTTC. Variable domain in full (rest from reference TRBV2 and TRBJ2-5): EPEVTQTPSHQVTQMGQEVILRCVPISNHLYFYWYRQILGQKVEFLVSFYNNEISEKSEIFDDQFSVERPDGSNFTLKIRSTKLEDSAMYFCASPGLAGETQYFGPGTRLLVL.

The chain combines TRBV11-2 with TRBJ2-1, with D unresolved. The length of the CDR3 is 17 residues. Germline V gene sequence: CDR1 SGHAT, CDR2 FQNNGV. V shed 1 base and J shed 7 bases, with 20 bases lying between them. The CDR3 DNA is TGTGCCAGCAGCTTAGGCCCGGTTATGTCGCAATTGAATGAGCAGTTCTTC. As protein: CASSLGPVMSQLNEQFF. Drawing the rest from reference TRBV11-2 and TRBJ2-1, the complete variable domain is EAGVAQSPRYKIIEKRQSVAFWCNPISGHATLYWYQQILGQGPKLLIQFQNNGVVDDSQLPKDRFSAERLKGVDSTLKIQPAKLEDSAVYLCASSLGPVMSQLNEQFFGPGTRLTVL.

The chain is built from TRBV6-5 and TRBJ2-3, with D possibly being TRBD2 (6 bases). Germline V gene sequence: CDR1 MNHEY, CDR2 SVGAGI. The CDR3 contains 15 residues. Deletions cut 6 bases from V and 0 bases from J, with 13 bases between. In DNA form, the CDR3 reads TGTGCCAGCAGCCACCCGGCGGGGAGCACAGATACGCAGTATTTT. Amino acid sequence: CASSHPAGSTDTQYF.

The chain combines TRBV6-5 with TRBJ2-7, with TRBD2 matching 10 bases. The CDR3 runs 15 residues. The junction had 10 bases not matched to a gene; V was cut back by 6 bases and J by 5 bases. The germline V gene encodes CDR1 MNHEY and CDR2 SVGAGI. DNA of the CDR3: TGTGCCAGCAGCAGGGGACTAGCGAGTTGGGACGAGCAGTACTTC. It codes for CASSRGLASWDEQYF.

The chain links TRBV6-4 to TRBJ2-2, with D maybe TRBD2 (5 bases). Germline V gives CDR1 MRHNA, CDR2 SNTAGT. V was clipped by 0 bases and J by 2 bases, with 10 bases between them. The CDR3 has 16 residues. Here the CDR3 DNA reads TGTGCCAGCAGTGACTCTGAGGGAGTAAACACCGGGGAGCTGTTTTTT. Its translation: CASSDSEGVNTGELFF.

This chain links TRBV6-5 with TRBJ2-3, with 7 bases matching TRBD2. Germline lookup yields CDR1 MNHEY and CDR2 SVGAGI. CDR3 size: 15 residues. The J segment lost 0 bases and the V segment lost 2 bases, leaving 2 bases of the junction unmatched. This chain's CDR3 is CASSYASGSTDTQYF. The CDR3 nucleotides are TGTGCCAGCAGTTACGCTAGCGGAAGCACAGATACGCAGTATTTT.

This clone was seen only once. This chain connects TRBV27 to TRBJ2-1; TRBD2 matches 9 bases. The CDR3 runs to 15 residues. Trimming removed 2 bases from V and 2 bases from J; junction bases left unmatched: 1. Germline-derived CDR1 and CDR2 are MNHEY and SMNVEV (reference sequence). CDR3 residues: CASSLGTSPYNEQFF. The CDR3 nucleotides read TGTGCCAGCAGTTTAGGGACTAGCCCCTACAATGAGCAGTTCTTC.

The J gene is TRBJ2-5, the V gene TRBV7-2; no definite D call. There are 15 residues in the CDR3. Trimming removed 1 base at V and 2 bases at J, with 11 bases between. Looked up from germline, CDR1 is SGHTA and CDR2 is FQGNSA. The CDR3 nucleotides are TGTGCCAGCAGCTTAGGGGCTAGTCGGCAAGAGACCCAGTACTTC. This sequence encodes CASSLGASRQETQYF.

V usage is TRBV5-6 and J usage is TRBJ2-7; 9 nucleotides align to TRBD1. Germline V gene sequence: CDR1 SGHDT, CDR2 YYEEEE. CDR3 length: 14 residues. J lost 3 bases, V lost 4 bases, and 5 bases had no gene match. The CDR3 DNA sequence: TGTGCCAGCAGCCCGGGACAGGGTCACTACGAGCAGTACTTC. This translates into CASSPGQGHYEQYF.

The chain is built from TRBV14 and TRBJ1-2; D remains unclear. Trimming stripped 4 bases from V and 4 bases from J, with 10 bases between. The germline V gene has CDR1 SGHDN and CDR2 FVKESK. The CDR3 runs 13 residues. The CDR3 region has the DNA TGTGCCAGCAGCCCTGACACCATCTATGGCTACACCTTC. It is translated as CASSPDTIYGYTF.

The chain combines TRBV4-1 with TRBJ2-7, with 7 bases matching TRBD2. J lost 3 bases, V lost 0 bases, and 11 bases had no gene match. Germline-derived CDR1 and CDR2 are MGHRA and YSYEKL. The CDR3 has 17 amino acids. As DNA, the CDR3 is TGCGCCAGCAGCCAAGATGGGGAGGGCGCGGGAAGCTACGAGCAGTACTTC. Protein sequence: CASSQDGEGAGSYEQYF.

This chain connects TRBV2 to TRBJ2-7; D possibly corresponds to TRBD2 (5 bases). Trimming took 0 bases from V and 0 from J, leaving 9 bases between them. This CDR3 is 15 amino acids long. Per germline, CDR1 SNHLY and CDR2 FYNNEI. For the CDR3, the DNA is TGTGCCAGCAGTGAAGCGACGGGAAGCTCCTACGAGCAGTACTTC. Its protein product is CASSEATGSSYEQYF.

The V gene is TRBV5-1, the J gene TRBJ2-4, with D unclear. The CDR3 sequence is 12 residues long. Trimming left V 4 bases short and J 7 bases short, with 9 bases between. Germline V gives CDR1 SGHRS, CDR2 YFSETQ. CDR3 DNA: TGCGCCAGCAGCCATACCGAGAACATTCAGTACTTC. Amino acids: CASSHTENIQYF.

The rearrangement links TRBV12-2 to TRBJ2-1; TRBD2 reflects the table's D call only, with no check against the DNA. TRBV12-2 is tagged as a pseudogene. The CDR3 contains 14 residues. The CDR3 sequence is CASRPGVLYNEQFF. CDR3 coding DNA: TGTGCAAGTCGCCCGGGGGTCCTCTACAATGAGCAGTTCTTC.

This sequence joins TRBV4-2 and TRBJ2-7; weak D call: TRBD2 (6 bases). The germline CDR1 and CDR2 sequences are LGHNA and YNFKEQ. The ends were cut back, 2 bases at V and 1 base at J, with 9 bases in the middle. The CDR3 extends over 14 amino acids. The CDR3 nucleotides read TGTGCCAGCAGCCAAAGGCTAGCGTCCTACGAGCAGTACTTC. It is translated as CASSQRLASYEQYF.

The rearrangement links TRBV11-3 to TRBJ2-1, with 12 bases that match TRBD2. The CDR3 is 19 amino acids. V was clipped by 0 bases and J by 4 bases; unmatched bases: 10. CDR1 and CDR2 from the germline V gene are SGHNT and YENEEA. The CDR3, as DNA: TGTGCCAGCAGCTTAGACAGGCTAGCGGGAGGGCCGGGGTACAATGAGCAGTTCTTC. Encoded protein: CASSLDRLAGGPGYNEQFF.

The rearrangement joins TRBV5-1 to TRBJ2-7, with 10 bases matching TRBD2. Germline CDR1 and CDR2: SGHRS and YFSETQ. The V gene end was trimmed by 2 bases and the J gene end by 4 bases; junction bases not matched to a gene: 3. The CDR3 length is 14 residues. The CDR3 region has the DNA TGCGCCAGCAGCTTAGAGCGGGAGGGGTACGAGCAGTACTTC. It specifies CASSLEREGYEQYF.

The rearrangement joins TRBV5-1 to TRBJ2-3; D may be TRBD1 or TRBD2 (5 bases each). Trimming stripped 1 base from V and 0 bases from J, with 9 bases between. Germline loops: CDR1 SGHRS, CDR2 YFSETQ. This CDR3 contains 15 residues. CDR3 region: CASSLRGVSTDTQYF. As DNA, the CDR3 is TGCGCCAGCAGCTTGAGAGGGGTTAGCACAGATACGCAGTATTTT.

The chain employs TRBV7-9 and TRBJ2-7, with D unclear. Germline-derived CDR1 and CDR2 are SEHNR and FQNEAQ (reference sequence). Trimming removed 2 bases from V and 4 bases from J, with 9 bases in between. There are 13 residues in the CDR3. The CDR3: CASSLPAAYEQYF. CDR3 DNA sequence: TGTGCCAGCAGCTTACCAGCTGCTTACGAGCAGTACTTC.